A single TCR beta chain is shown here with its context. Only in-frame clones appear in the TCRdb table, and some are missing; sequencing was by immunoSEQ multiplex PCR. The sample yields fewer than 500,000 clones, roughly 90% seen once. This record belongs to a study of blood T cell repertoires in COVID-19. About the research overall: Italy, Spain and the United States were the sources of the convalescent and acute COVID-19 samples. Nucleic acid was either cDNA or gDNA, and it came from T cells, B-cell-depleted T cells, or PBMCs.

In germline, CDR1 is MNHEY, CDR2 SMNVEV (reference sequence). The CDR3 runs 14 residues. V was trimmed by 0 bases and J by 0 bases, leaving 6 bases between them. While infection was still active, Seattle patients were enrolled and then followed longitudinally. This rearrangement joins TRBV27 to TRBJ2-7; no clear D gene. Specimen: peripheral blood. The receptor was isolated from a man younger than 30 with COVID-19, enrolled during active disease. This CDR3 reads CASSLSPSSYEQYF. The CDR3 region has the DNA TGTGCCAGCAGTTTATCCCCGAGCTCCTACGAGCAGTACTTC.